This TCR beta chain was identified during a study of sequential checkpoint blockade in melanoma. Treatment specified: randomized to nivolumab then ipilimumab (arm A) or the reverse (arm B). Germline CDR1 reads SQVTM; CDR2 reads ANQGSEA. V lost 3 bases to trimming and J lost 3 bases; unmatched junction nucleotides: 10. This CDR3 region has 15 residues. Libraries were prepared by immunoSEQ multiplex PCR; TCRdb keeps only in-frame clonotypes and omits some of them. The sample lists over 15,000 clones, 65% to 75% occurring once. The chain couples TRBV29-1 to TRBJ2-7, with 8 bases lining up with TRBD2. This sequence originates from a human donor with melanoma. Sample: CD8+ T cells sorted from blood (inferred from file names), taken from a patient given nivolumab and ipilimumab in sequence. CDR3 coding DNA: TGCAGCGTTGAGCCGGGGGGGGAAAGGAGCTACGAGCAGTACTTC. Its protein product is CSVEPGGERSYEQYF.